These 24 T cell receptor beta chains share one sample of origin, sequenced in a study of PD-1 blockade in mismatch repair-deficient tumors. Using immunoSEQ multiplex PCR, the repertoire was profiled, and TCRdb retains in-frame clones only, with some absent. The table lists 120,000 or so clones, more than 85% of them singletons. The sequenced sample was peripheral blood, obtained 44 weeks after starting pembrolizumab. The origin of the receptors is an adult with mismatch repair-deficient cancer.

The chain carries TRBV27 and TRBJ2-7; either TRBD1 or TRBD2 may fit D (5 bases each). V was trimmed by 2 bases and J by 4 bases, leaving 18 bases between them. CDR3 size: 16 residues. CDR1 and CDR2 (germline): MNHEY, SMNVEV (reference sequence). The CDR3 region is CASSLSVRGAVYEQYF. In DNA, the CDR3 is TGTGCCAGCAGTTTAAGTGTTCGGGGCGCAGTATACGAGCAGTACTTC.

This sequence joins TRBV7-6 and TRBJ2-5; D assignment may be TRBD1 or TRBD2 (6 bases each). The CDR3 has 15 amino acids. Germline CDR1 SGHVS, CDR2 FNYEAQ. V shed 6 bases and J shed 4 bases, with 18 bases lying between them. CDR3 bases: TGTGCCAGCAGGACAGAGGGGGGCGAGCCAGAGACCCAGTACTTC. This encodes CASRTEGGEPETQYF.

CDR3 region: CASRGLAGVGETQYF. The CDR3 DNA follows: TGTGCCAGCAGAGGACTAGCGGGAGTCGGAGAGACCCAGTACTTC. This rearrangement joins TRBV6-6 to TRBJ2-5; 13 bases agree with TRBD2. Germline loops: CDR1 MNHNY, CDR2 SVGAGI (reference sequence). This CDR3 spans 15 amino acids. The trim removed 6 bases at V and 4 bases at J, leaving 5 bases unmatched.

The table lists this clone with a count of one. The J gene is TRBJ2-1, the V gene TRBV27; D is unresolved. The CDR3 sequence is 14 residues long. CDR1 and CDR2 (germline): MNHEY, SMNVEV (reference sequence). The V gene lost 7 bases and the J gene lost 5 bases, with 15 bases spanning the gap. CDR3 nucleotide sequence: TGTGCCAGCACACCACGGCACCCCCACAATGAGCAGTTCTTC. This translates into CASTPRHPHNEQFF.

J is TRBJ2-3 and V is TRBV6-5; D perhaps matches TRBD2 (5 bases). The CDR3 length is 14 residues. The ends were cut back, 6 bases at V and 2 bases at J, with 12 bases in the middle. Germline V gene lookup returns CDR1 MNHEY and CDR2 SVGAGI. CDR3 sequence reads: CASSASGITDTQYF. In nucleotides, the CDR3 is TGTGCCAGCAGCGCCTCGGGGATCACAGATACGCAGTATTTT.

This rearrangement joins TRBV28 to TRBJ1-1, with TRBD1 identical over 7 bases. CDR1 MDHEN and CDR2 SYDVKM come from the germline V gene. The CDR3 contains 16 residues. The V and J ends lost 2 bases and 4 bases, in that order; junction bases with no gene match: 10. The CDR3 loop is CASSLGTVGRATEAFF. CDR3 in DNA: TGTGCCAGCAGTTTAGGGACAGTGGGGAGGGCCACTGAAGCTTTCTTT.

The chain has TRBV4-2 and TRBJ2-7; D is possibly TRBD2 (6 bases). This CDR3 is 15 amino acids long. Germline-derived CDR1 and CDR2 are LGHNA and YNFKEQ. Trimming took 0 bases from V and 2 from J, leaving 11 bases between them. The CDR3, as DNA: TGTGCCAGCAGCCAAGATCCGGGGGAGGCCTACGAGCAGTACTTC. Its translation: CASSQDPGEAYEQYF.

The chain recombines TRBV4-1 with TRBJ2-1; TRBD2 matches at 13 bases. The CDR3 is 16 amino acids. V lost 4 bases to trimming and J lost 10 bases; unmatched junction nucleotides: 10. Germline-derived CDR1 and CDR2 are MGHRA and YSYEKL. The CDR3 DNA sequence: TGCGCCAGCAGCCCGAGGACTAGCGGGGGCCCTTTAGAGCAGTTCTTC. It codes for CASSPRTSGGPLEQFF.

The chain uses TRBV7-9 and TRBJ2-1, with D hard to call. CDR1 is SEHNR, CDR2 FQNEAQ, per germline (reference sequence). This CDR3 is 15 amino acids long. Trimming pared 0 bases from V and 0 bases from J, leaving 6 bases between. The CDR3 DNA is TGTGCCAGCAGCTTAGCGGTTAGCTCCTACAATGAGCAGTTCTTC. As protein: CASSLAVSSYNEQFF.

The chain recombines TRBV10-3 with TRBJ2-7; 9 nucleotides match TRBD2. The CDR3 is 15 residues long. Germline V CDR1 and CDR2: ENHRY, SYGVKD. V lost 6 bases to trimming and J lost 2 bases; unmatched junction nucleotides: 8. The CDR3 loop is CAIREGLAATYEQYF. For the CDR3, the DNA is TGTGCCATCAGAGAGGGACTAGCTGCTACCTACGAGCAGTACTTC.

In its sample, this clone ranks as medium-sized. The chain combines TRBV19 with TRBJ2-1; TRBD1 might be the D (6 bases). The CDR3 consists of 19 residues. Germline V gene lookup returns CDR1 LNHDA and CDR2 SQIVND (reference sequence). Trimming pared 5 bases from V and 0 bases from J, leaving 23 bases between. Written as DNA, the CDR3 is TGTGCCAGTAGTCTCCGGGACATTACTATCTCATCCTCCTACAATGAGCAGTTCTTC. It is translated as CASSLRDITISSSYNEQFF. Variable domain in full (rest from reference TRBV19 and TRBJ2-1): DGGITQSPKYLFRKEGQNVTLSCEQNLNHDAMYWYRQDPGQGLRLIYYSQIVNDFQKGDIAEGYSVSREKKESFPLTVTSAQKNPTAFYLCASSLRDITISSSYNEQFFGPGTRLTVL.

The chain recombines TRBV30 with TRBJ2-5, with D perhaps TRBD1 (5 bases). V was pared by 3 bases and J by 2 bases, with 13 bases between. This CDR3 spans 14 amino acids. The germline gives CDR1 GTSNPN, CDR2 SVGIG (reference sequence). CDR3 residues: CAWSRVGLQETQYF. As DNA, the CDR3 is TGTGCCTGGAGCAGGGTGGGCCTACAAGAGACCCAGTACTTC.

This clone occurred once. Other nucleotide sequences from this sample produce the same CDR3. The rearrangement links TRBV11-2 to TRBJ2-7, with D perhaps TRBD2 (5 bases). The germline gives CDR1 SGHAT, CDR2 FQNNGV. Between the trimmed V and J ends, which lost 5 bases and 1 base, there was a span of 12 bases. The CDR3 length is 14 residues. CDR3 residues: CASSLPGKSYEQYF. The CDR3 DNA reads as TGTGCCAGCAGCCTGCCCGGGAAGTCCTACGAGCAGTACTTC.

This clone was seen a few times. This rearrangement joins TRBV11-2 to TRBJ2-1; D ambiguous. V dropped 5 bases and J dropped 2 bases, with 1 base sitting between them. This CDR3 is 11 amino acids long. Germline V CDR1 and CDR2: SGHAT, FQNNGV. The CDR3 DNA reads as TGTGCCAGCAGCGCCTACAATGAGCAGTTCTTC. Protein product: CASSAYNEQFF.

The V and J genes are TRBV6-5 and TRBJ2-1; 9 bases match TRBD2. Unmatched junction bases numbered 2, after V lost 5 bases and J lost 6 bases. Germline CDR1 and CDR2: MNHEY and SVGAGI. The length of the CDR3 is 13 residues. The CDR3 reads CASSAGGPNEQFF. The DNA for the CDR3 is TGTGCCAGCAGTGCGGGAGGGCCCAATGAGCAGTTCTTC.

The chain recombines TRBV29-1 with TRBJ2-5, with 7 nucleotides matching TRBD1. The CDR3 sequence is 12 residues long. CDR1 and CDR2 from the germline V gene are SQVTM and ANQGSEA. The V gene end was trimmed by 7 bases and the J gene end by 4 bases; junction bases not matched to a gene: 6. CDR3: CSESSGGETQYF. CDR3 DNA: TGCAGCGAATCTTCAGGGGGAGAGACCCAGTACTTC.

The chain employs TRBV2 and TRBJ1-3; 7 bases are a match to TRBD1. After removal of 4 bases from V and 0 bases from J, the junction contained 6 bases not matched to a gene. Germline CDR1 SNHLY, CDR2 FYNNEI. CDR3 length: 16 residues. CDR3 loop: CASSGDSRGSGNTIYF. The CDR3 bases are TGTGCCAGCAGTGGGGACAGTCGGGGCTCTGGAAACACCATATATTTT.

The chain carries TRBV10-3 and TRBJ2-7; TRBD1 agrees at 9 bases. Germline V gene data show CDR1 as ENHRY and CDR2 as SYGVKD. The V segment lost 5 bases and the J segment 13 bases; nucleotides outside the gene matches: 12. The length of the CDR3 is 13 residues. The CDR3 DNA reads TGTGCCATCAGTCACACCCAAGGACAGGGGCTTTACTTC. Its protein is CAISHTQGQGLYF.

This rearrangement joins TRBV4-3 to TRBJ2-2; D gene unclear. Trimming stripped 2 bases from V and 1 base from J, with 8 bases between. Germline V gives CDR1 LGHNA, CDR2 YSLEER. The CDR3 runs 15 residues. The CDR3 protein is CASSQMWGNTGELFF. CDR3 nucleotide sequence: TGCGCCAGCAGCCAAATGTGGGGGAACACCGGGGAGCTGTTTTTT.

The chain employs TRBV6-5 and TRBJ1-3; no clear D. Trimming removed 6 bases at V and 2 bases at J, with 8 bases between. Germline values: CDR1 MNHEY, CDR2 SVGAGI. The length of the CDR3 is 13 residues. Written as DNA, the CDR3 is TGTGCCAGCAGACGAGGGCCTGGAAACACCATATATTTT. This sequence encodes CASRRGPGNTIYF.

This clone was recorded a few times. CDR3 in amino acids: CAISEGADEQFF. DNA for the CDR3: TGTGCCATCAGTGAGGGGGCAGATGAGCAGTTCTTC. The chain couples TRBV10-3 to TRBJ2-1; tentatively, D is TRBD1 (5 bases). Per germline, CDR1 ENHRY and CDR2 SYGVKD. V was clipped by 2 bases and J by 8 bases, with 7 bases between them. The CDR3 totals 12 residues.

The chain employs TRBV4-1 and TRBJ1-1; no firm D call. The CDR3 is 16 amino acids. Deletions cut 4 bases from V and 0 bases from J, with 15 bases between. Germline V gives CDR1 MGHRA, CDR2 YSYEKL. The CDR3 here is CASSPRDQALNTEAFF. DNA of the CDR3: TGCGCCAGCAGCCCAAGAGACCAAGCTTTGAACACTGAAGCTTTCTTT.

V usage is TRBV19 and J usage is TRBJ1-1; 8 bases match TRBD1. The J segment lost 6 bases and the V segment lost 1 base, leaving 4 bases of the junction unmatched. CDR1 is LNHDA, CDR2 SQIVND, per germline (reference sequence). The CDR3 is 14 amino acids. CDR3 sequence (DNA): TGTGCCAGTAGTATAGGGACAGGGTTCTCTGAAGCTTTCTTT. It is translated as CASSIGTGFSEAFF.

The chain recombines TRBV6-1 with TRBJ2-1; no clear D. V lost 1 base and J lost 4, with 8 bases in between. The CDR3 runs 14 residues. Germline-derived CDR1 and CDR2 are MNHNS and SASEGT. DNA for the CDR3: TGTGCCAGCAGTGAAGAGTCTACTTACAATGAGCAGTTCTTC. This codes for CASSEESTYNEQFF.